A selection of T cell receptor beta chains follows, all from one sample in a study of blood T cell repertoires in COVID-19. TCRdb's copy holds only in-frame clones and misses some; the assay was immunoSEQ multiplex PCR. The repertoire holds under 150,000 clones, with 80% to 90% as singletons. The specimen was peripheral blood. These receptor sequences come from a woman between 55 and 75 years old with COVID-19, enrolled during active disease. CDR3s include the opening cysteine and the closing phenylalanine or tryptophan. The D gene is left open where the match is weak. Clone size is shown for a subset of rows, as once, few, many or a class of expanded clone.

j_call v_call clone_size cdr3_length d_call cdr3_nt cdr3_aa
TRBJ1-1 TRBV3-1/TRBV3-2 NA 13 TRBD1 TGTGCCAGCAGCCGGGACAGACAAAGGTCTACTTTCTTT CASSRDRQRSTFF
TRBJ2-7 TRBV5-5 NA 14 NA TGTGCCAGCAGCCTGGAGGTACAGACCTACGAGCAGTACTTC CASSLEVQTYEQYF
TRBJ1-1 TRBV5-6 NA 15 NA TGTGCCAGCAGCTTGGAGGGCAGGGTGAACACTGAAGCTTTCTTT CASSLEGRVNTEAFF
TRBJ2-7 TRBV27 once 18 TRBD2 TGTGCCAGCAGTTTTGAAGGGCTAGCGGGGGGTGAACCCTACGAGCAGTACTTC CASSFEGLAGGEPYEQYF
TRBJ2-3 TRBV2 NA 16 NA TGTGCCAGCAACCTACTCAGGGTTTTGGTTTCAGATACGCAGTATTTT CASNLLRVLVSDTQYF
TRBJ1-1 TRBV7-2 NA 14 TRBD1 TGTGCCAGCAGGCCGGGACAGGGTCTCCCTGAAGCTTTCTTT CASRPGQGLPEAFF
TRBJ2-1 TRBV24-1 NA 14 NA TGTGCCACCAGCAGAGGGGGTTCTACGGATGAGCAGTTCTTC CATSRGGSTDEQFF
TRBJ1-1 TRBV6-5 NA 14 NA TGTGCCAGCAACTCCCCCACACCGGGGGCTGAAGCTTTCTTT CASNSPTPGAEAFF
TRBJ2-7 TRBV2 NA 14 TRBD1 TGTGCCAGCAGTAGGGACAGGATTTCCTACGAGCAGTACTTC CASSRDRISYEQYF
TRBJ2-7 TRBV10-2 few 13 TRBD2 TGCGCCAGCGGGGCGGGAGTAGACTACGAGCAGTACTTC CASGAGVDYEQYF
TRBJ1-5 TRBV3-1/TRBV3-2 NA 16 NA TGTGCCAGCAGCCAATTAAGGAGGGGCCACAATCAGCCCCAGCATTTT CASSQLRRGHNQPQHF
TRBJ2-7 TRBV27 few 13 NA TGTGCCAGCAGTAGCCGACGGGTCGACGAGCAGTACTTC CASSSRRVDEQYF
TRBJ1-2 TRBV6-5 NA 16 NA TGTGCCAGCAGTTACTCCTCCCCGCAGGGTTGGTATGGCTACACCTTC CASSYSSPQGWYGYTF
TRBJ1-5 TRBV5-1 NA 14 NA TGCGCCAGCAGCTTGGGGGGGCAGGAACAGCCCCAGCATTTT CASSLGGQEQPQHF
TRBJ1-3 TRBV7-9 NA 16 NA TGTGCCAGCAGCTTAGCGGACAGTTTCTCTGGAAACACCATATATTTT CASSLADSFSGNTIYF
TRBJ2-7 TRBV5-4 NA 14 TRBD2 TGTGCCAGCAGCTTGGCAGGGACTACCTACGAGCAGTACTTC CASSLAGTTYEQYF
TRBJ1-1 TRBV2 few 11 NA TGTGCCAGCAGTGATGCGGCTGAAGCTTTCTTT CASSDAAEAFF
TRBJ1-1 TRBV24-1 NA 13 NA TGTGCCACCAGTGCCGGAGGGGATTCAGAAGCTTTCTTT CATSAGGDSEAFF
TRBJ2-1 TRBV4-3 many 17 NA TGCGCCAGCAGCCAAGTAGCGGCGGGGCCGCACTTGGGTGAGCAGTTCTTC CASSQVAAGPHLGEQFF
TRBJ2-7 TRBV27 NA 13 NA TGTGCCAGCAGTTTGTACAGTGCGAGCGAGCAGTACTTC CASSLYSASEQYF
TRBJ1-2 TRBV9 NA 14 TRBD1 TGTGCCAGCAGCTCTAGGACAGGGGAGTATGGCTACACCTTC CASSSRTGEYGYTF
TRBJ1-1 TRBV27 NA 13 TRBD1 TGTGCCAGCAGTTCGGACAGGGGATTTACGGCTTTCTTT CASSSDRGFTAFF
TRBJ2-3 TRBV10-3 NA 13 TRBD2 TGTGCCATCGGGACTATGAGCACAGATACGCAGTATTTT CAIGTMSTDTQYF
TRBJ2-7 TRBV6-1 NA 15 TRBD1 TGTGCCAGCAGTGATCTTGACAGGGCATCCTACGAGCAGTACTTC CASSDLDRASYEQYF
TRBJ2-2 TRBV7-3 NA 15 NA TGTGCCAGCAGCCCAGGGTTCGCGAACACCGGGGAGCTGTTTTTT CASSPGFANTGELFF
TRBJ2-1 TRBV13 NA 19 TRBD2 TGTGCCAGCAGCCGCCGGGTAGCGGGGGGACTCCGCTCCTACAATGAGCAGTTCTTC CASSRRVAGGLRSYNEQFF